The 12 T cell receptor beta chains presented below share a single source sample, sequenced in a study of T cells after yellow fever vaccination. One entry per CDR3 protein, called by TCRdb with MiXCR from the 5' RACE reads. The data show about 170,000 distinct CDR3 sequences, with approximately 11% seen just once and 35% to 40% held by the top ten. Source: CD8+ T cells sorted from PBMCs, taken 15 days after the yellow fever booster vaccination. The receptors shown here come from a man younger than 35 who received the YFV17D yellow fever vaccine.

The V gene is TRBV7-9, the J gene TRBJ2-2; 7 bases agree with TRBD1. Trimming removed 5 bases from V and 0 bases from J; junction bases left unmatched: 6. The CDR3 runs 16 residues. Germline V gene lookup returns CDR1 SEHNR and CDR2 FQNEAQ (reference sequence). CDR3 residues: CASSPVGTANTGELFF. The CDR3 bases are TGTGCCAGCAGCCCGGTTGGGACAGCGAACACCGGGGAGCTGTTTTTT.

This clonotype was counted ten times or more. The chain links TRBV3-1 to TRBJ2-1; 12 bases agree with TRBD2. The CDR3 has 20 residues. J gave up 0 bases and V 5 bases, and 14 bases lay outside the gene matches. The germline gives CDR1 LGHDT, CDR2 YNNKEL (reference sequence). In nucleotides, the CDR3 is TGTGCCAGCAGCGCCGTACTAGCGGGGGGCACAGAGAGCTCCTACAATGAGCAGTTCTTC. Translated: CASSAVLAGGTESSYNEQFF.

The rearrangement uses TRBV4-1 and TRBJ2-1, with 7 nucleotides matching TRBD1. From germline, CDR1 is MGHRA and CDR2 YSYEKL. J was trimmed by 5 bases and V by 10 bases; bases with no gene match: 17. The CDR3 covers 16 residues. CDR3 region: CATQAKRGTVNNEQFF. The CDR3 DNA sequence: TGCGCCACCCAAGCCAAAAGGGGGACAGTCAACAATGAGCAGTTCTTC.

The genes are TRBV29-1 and TRBJ1-6; the match to TRBD1 covers 9 bases. Per the germline V gene, CDR1 is SQVTM and CDR2 is ANQGSEA. V was pared by 5 bases and J by 6 bases, with 2 bases of the junction left unmatched. The CDR3 covers 13 residues. DNA for the CDR3: TGCAGCGTTTTACAGGGGGCTAATTCACCCCTCCACTTT. Its protein product is CSVLQGANSPLHF.

The rearrangement links TRBV4-1 to TRBJ2-7; 9 nucleotides match TRBD2. In germline, CDR1 is MGHRA, CDR2 YSYEKL. Trimming took 6 bases from V and 0 from J; bases not matched to a gene: 9. The CDR3 runs to 16 residues. The CDR3 region has the DNA TGCGCCAGCAGTTGGAGCGGGGGGCCCAACTCCTACGAGCAGTACTTC. As protein: CASSWSGGPNSYEQYF.

This clonotype has a handful of counts. The chain is built from TRBV4-1 and TRBJ1-2, with 7 bases aligning to TRBD1. CDR1 and CDR2 (germline): MGHRA, YSYEKL. V gave up 1 base and J gave up 4 bases; unmatched junction bases: 12. The CDR3 is 17 amino acids. CDR3 sequence reads: CASSQGGGGPGVYGYTF. For the CDR3, the DNA is TGCGCCAGCAGCCAAGGGGGAGGGGGCCCTGGTGTCTATGGCTACACCTTC.

This clonotype occurred many times. The chain's CDR3 is CASSLSSPEGEQFF. In DNA, the CDR3 is TGTGCCAGCAGTTTATCGTCTCCCGAGGGTGAGCAGTTCTTC. The chain employs TRBV12-3 or TRBV12-4 and TRBJ2-1, with D perhaps TRBD2 (5 bases). V lost 2 bases and J 9 bases, leaving 14 bases between the germline ends. This CDR3 spans 14 amino acids.

This chain connects TRBV9 to TRBJ2-3; 8 bases agree with TRBD2. The CDR3 has 15 amino acids. V dropped 4 bases and J dropped 6; count of bases not matched to a gene: 10. Germline CDR1 and CDR2: SGDLS and YYNGEE. CDR3 coding DNA: TGTGCCAGCAGCCCCGACGGGGGGGCTGGGGATACGCAGTATTTT. This sequence encodes CASSPDGGAGDTQYF. The complete variable domain, with remaining parts taken from reference TRBV9 and TRBJ2-3, reads DSGVTQTPKHLITATGQRVTLRCSPRSGDLSVYWYQQSLDQGLQFLIQYYNGEERAKGNILERFSAQQFPDLHSELNLSSLELGDSALYFCASSPDGGAGDTQYFGPGTRLTVL.

The V and J genes are TRBV2 and TRBJ2-2, with TRBD2 matching over 12 bases. The germline V gene has CDR1 SNHLY and CDR2 FYNNEI. The length of the CDR3 is 16 residues. J lost 1 base, V lost 4 bases, and 1 base had no gene match. The CDR3 DNA reads as TGTGCCAGCAGTGGGACTAGCGGGGTGAACACCGGGGAGCTGTTTTTT. This gives the protein CASSGTSGVNTGELFF.

The V and J genes are TRBV14 and TRBJ2-1; 7 nucleotides agree with TRBD1. V lost 5 bases to trimming and J lost 9 bases; unmatched junction nucleotides: 13. The CDR3 contains 15 residues. CDR1 and CDR2 from the germline V gene are SGHDN and FVKESK. DNA for the CDR3: TGTGCCAGCAGCGACCGGGACAGAGCTCACGGTGAGCAGTTCTTC. Translation: CASSDRDRAHGEQFF.

This clonotype appeared a few times. The V call is TRBV6-6, the J call TRBJ2-1; D is perhaps TRBD1 (6 bases). The CDR3 runs to 15 residues. Looked up from germline, CDR1 is MNHNY and CDR2 is SVGAGI (reference sequence). Trimming removed 7 bases at V and 6 bases at J, with 19 bases between. CDR3 DNA sequence: TGTGCCAGCAACTTCTGGGACACGGCGGGCAATGAGCAGTTCTTC. The encoded protein is CASNFWDTAGNEQFF.

This clonotype was observed a handful of times. V is TRBV11-2 and J is TRBJ1-1; unclear D gene. The ends were cut back, 3 bases at V and 1 base at J, with 12 bases in the middle. This CDR3 has 15 amino acids. CDR1 is SGHAT and CDR2 is FQNNGV in the germline V gene. The CDR3 nucleotides read TGTGCCAGCAGCTTGGGTCGGACGGGGAACACTGAAGCTTTCTTT. Translation: CASSLGRTGNTEAFF.